The clone carrying this TCR beta chain was found a few times. As yet, its antigen is unknown. The primer mix had 60 Vbeta and 13 Jbeta primers. TCRdb's copy holds only in-frame clones and misses some; the assay was immunoSEQ multiplex PCR. The sample carries some 150,000 clones, approximately 80% recorded once. The V end was cut by 5 bases, the J end by 2 bases, with 12 bases between. The length of the CDR3 is 14 residues. CDR1 and CDR2 (germline): LNHDA, SQIVND (reference sequence). The sample comes from a study of cytomegalovirus exposure and HLA in healthy donors. Study-wide background: Early released data comprised some 91 million unique TCRs from HLA-typed donors.

Study-wide points: V- and J-gene trimming in TCR beta was tied to a missense DCLRE1C variant by an analysis performed later. Earlier analysis yielded a pattern in which most TCR beta V segments were productive about 90% or about 30% of the time. Per a later analysis, HLA-associated TCR beta chains showed more clonal expansion than other, equally common TCR beta chains.

This chain connects TRBV19 to TRBJ1-2; D unresolved. Material for sequencing was PBMCs. The TCR originated in a woman between 45 and 60 years old in good health and CMV-seropositive. CDR3: CASSRIGLNYGYTF. The CDR3 DNA reads TGTGCCAGTAGTCGTATAGGACTCAACTATGGCTACACCTTC.